This T cell receptor (beta chain) came from a study of blood T cell repertoires in COVID-19. In the study overall: PBMCs, B-cell-depleted T cells, or T cells provided the cDNA or gDNA that made up the material.

With 4 bases clipped from V and 11 bases from J, the junction kept 9 bases outside the gene matches. The CDR3 length is 14 residues. The germline V gene encodes CDR1 KGHDR and CDR2 SFDVKD. Original processing methods: Reference gene primer amplification in the assay estimated nucleated cell counts. The data were produced by immunoSEQ multiplex PCR, yet TCRdb's version contains in-frame clones alone and is incomplete. Clone size and the V and J calls come from that table; the DNA yielded D and trimming. This sample yields 200,000 to 250,000 clones, of which 65% to 90% are seen a single time; about 4.4% belongs to the top ten.

Sequences were obtained from peripheral blood. The chain employs TRBV24-1 and TRBJ1-1; 10 nucleotides align to TRBD1. The TCR comes from an older woman with acute or convalescent COVID-19. The CDR3 spells CATSETGTGDKAFF. In DNA form, the CDR3 reads TGTGCCACCAGTGAAACCGGGACAGGGGACAAGGCTTTCTTT.